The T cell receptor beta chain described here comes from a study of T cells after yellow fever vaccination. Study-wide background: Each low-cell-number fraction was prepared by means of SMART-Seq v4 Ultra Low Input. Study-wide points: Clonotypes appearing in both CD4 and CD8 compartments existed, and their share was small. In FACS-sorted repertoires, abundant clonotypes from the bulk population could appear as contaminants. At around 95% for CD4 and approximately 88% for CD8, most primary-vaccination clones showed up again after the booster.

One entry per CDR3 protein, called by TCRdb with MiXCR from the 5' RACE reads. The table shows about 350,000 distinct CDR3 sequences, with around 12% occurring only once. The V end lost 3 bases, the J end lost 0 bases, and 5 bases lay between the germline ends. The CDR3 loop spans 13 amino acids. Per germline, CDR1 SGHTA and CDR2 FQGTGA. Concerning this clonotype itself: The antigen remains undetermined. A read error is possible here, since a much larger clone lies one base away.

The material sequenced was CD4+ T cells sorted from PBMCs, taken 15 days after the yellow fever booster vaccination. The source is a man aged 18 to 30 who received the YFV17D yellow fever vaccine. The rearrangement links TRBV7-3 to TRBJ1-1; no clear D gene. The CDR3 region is CASSFFVNTEAFF. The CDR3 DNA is TGTGCCAGCAGCTTTTTTGTGAACACTGAAGCTTTCTTT.